This entry lists 6 T cell receptor beta chains sequenced from one sample in a study of T-cell memory formation after mild COVID-19. MiXCR, applied by TCRdb to the 5' RACE reads, yields one record per CDR3 protein. Among roughly 190,000 distinct CDR3 sequences, about 11% were seen once, and the ten largest hold approximately 3%. The specimen sequenced was PBMCs or a T cell subset sorted from them (not recorded which). The receptors derive from a man aged 18 to 29 who had mild COVID-19 (a few samples of this study predate the infection). Cell type and time point are not known.

This clonotype was observed a handful of times. The rearrangement uses TRBV5-1 and TRBJ2-1; D is unresolved. V lost 0 bases and J 5 bases, leaving 9 bases between the germline ends. In germline, CDR1 is SGHRS, CDR2 YFSETQ. CDR3 length equals 14 residues. The CDR3 is CASSLAAQDNEQFF. CDR3 nucleotides: TGCGCCAGCAGCTTGGCTGCGCAGGACAATGAGCAGTTCTTC. The full variable domain, with the rest looked up from reference TRBV5-1 and TRBJ2-1, is KAGVTQTPRYLIKTRGQQVTLSCSPISGHRSVSWYQQTPGQGLQFLFEYFSETQRNKGNFPGRFSGRQFSNSRSEMNVSTLELGDSALYLCASSLAAQDNEQFFGPGTRLTVL.

The chain uses TRBV29-1 and TRBJ1-1; D is possibly TRBD1 (5 bases). The CDR3 runs to 15 residues. Trimming pared 4 bases from V and 0 bases from J, leaving 15 bases between. CDR1 is SQVTM and CDR2 is ANQGSEA in the germline V gene. CDR3 residues: CSVASGWGMNTEAFF. The CDR3 DNA reads as TGCAGCGTTGCGTCAGGGTGGGGGATGAACACTGAAGCTTTCTTT.

The rearrangement uses TRBV3-1 and TRBJ2-3, with D possibly matching TRBD1 (5 bases). V was pared by 1 base and J by 6 bases, with 11 bases between. CDR3 size: 14 residues. The germline V gene encodes CDR1 LGHDT and CDR2 YNNKEL (reference sequence). Here the CDR3 DNA reads TGTGCCAGCAGCCAAGGAGCAGCAGGGGATACGCAGTATTTT. Its protein is CASSQGAAGDTQYF.

V and J are TRBV20-1 and TRBJ1-2; 9 positions match TRBD1. The V and J ends lost 4 bases and 6 bases, in that order; junction bases with no gene match: 3. The germline V gene has CDR1 DFQATT and CDR2 SNEGSKA (reference sequence). This CDR3 is 12 amino acids long. CDR3 region: CSATTGGNGYTF. CDR3 sequence (DNA): TGCAGTGCTACGACAGGGGGTAATGGCTACACCTTC.

This clonotype occurred a few times. The CDR3 sequence is CSARGAALDTEAFF. For the CDR3, the DNA is TGCAGTGCTAGAGGTGCAGCCCTGGACACTGAAGCTTTCTTT. The V gene is TRBV20-1, the J gene TRBJ1-1; D unresolved. This CDR3 has 14 amino acids. Germline-derived CDR1 and CDR2 are DFQATT and SNEGSKA (reference sequence). Trimming shortened V by 1 base and J by 3 bases, and 12 bases separated the two germline ends.

This clonotype was seen a handful of times. The gene calls are TRBV5-5 and TRBJ1-1; 7 positions agree with TRBD1. Germline V gene data show CDR1 as SGHKS and CDR2 as YYEKEE (reference sequence). CDR3 length equals 14 residues. V gave up 4 bases and J gave up 3 bases; unmatched junction bases: 6. CDR3 region: CASSASRGDTEAFF. The CDR3 bases are TGTGCCAGCAGCGCTAGCAGGGGGGACACTGAAGCTTTCTTT.